Presented here are 3 T cell receptor beta chains from one specimen sequenced in a study of blood T cell repertoires in COVID-19. The data were produced by immunoSEQ multiplex PCR, yet TCRdb's version contains in-frame clones alone and is incomplete. This repertoire shows about 200,000 clones, 80% found once; its top ten account for around 7%. What was sequenced was PBMCs or T cells enriched from blood (not recorded which). The receptors shown here come from a woman between 35 and 50 years old with acute COVID-19.

The table lists this clone with a count of one. This CDR3 reads CASSLGTGIEDEQYF. CDR3 bases: TGTGCCAGCAGCTTGGGGACAGGGATAGAGGACGAGCAGTACTTC. This chain links TRBV11-3 with TRBJ2-7; 9 positions match TRBD1. The CDR3 spans 15 residues. CDR1 is SGHNT and CDR2 is YENEEA in the germline V gene. The V and J ends lost 3 bases and 5 bases, in that order; junction bases with no gene match: 8.

The chain joins TRBV30 to TRBJ1-3, with a possible D match to TRBD1 (5 bases). CDR3 length equals 14 residues. Trimming stripped 2 bases from V and 2 bases from J, with 10 bases between. CDR1 GTSNPN and CDR2 SVGIG come from the germline V gene (reference sequence). In DNA, the CDR3 is TGTGCCTGGAGTCCAGACAGTGCTGGAAACACCATATATTTT. This encodes CAWSPDSAGNTIYF.

With regard to this clone: Being one base from a much bigger clone, this may be a read error. The chain is built from TRBV9 and TRBJ2-2; tentatively, D is TRBD1 (6 bases). Per germline, CDR1 SGDLS and CDR2 YYNGEE. The CDR3 loop spans 12 amino acids. With 5 bases removed from V and 8 bases from J, the gap between germline ends came to 10 bases. The CDR3 loop is CASRGARGELFF. The CDR3 DNA is TGTGCCAGCAGGGGGGCGAGGGGGGAGCTGTTTTTT.